The 30 T cell receptor beta chains listed next were all sequenced from one sample in a study of T cells expressing NK-cell markers. TCRdb reworked the 5' RACE reads into one entry per CDR3 protein, no DNA. Here the sample table reports some 390,000 distinct CDR3 sequences. The specimen sequenced was blood T cells: a sorted CD56 or NKG2C T cell subset, CD4+ or CD8+ T cells, or bulk PBMC T cells (not recorded which). The source of these receptors is a woman aged 45-65 years in good health.

The rearrangement joins TRBV6-5 to TRBJ1-4. Per the germline V gene, CDR1 is MNHEY and CDR2 is SVGAGI. There are 13 residues in the CDR3. CDR3 protein: CASSYRLHEKLFF.

The chain joins TRBV4-1 to TRBJ2-1; TCRdb returns TRBD2, unconfirmable since there is no DNA. CDR3 length: 18 amino acids. The germline V gene has CDR1 MGHRA and CDR2 YSYEKL. The CDR3: CASSLRSLLADPYNEQFF.

The gene calls are TRBV6-5 and TRBJ1-2; TCRdb's D gene call, TRBD1, goes unchecked for lack of DNA. The CDR3 totals 13 residues. Germline assignment: CDR1 MNHEY and CDR2 SVGAGI. CDR3 loop: CASGTGMTYGYTF.

This chain uses TRBV20-1 with TRBJ2-7; TCRdb picks TRBD1, but there is no DNA to check that call. CDR1 DFQATT and CDR2 SNEGSKA come from the germline V gene (reference sequence). This CDR3 comprises 17 residues. This chain's CDR3 is CSARDPARGARLYEQYF.

The gene calls are TRBV24-1 and TRBJ2-1; TCRdb selects TRBD2, and the lack of DNA leaves this call unchecked. Germline CDR1 reads KGHDR; CDR2 reads SFDVKD. This CDR3 has 16 amino acids. CDR3 residues: CATSDPGRGAYNEQFF.

The rearrangement links TRBV29-1 to TRBJ2-7; TCRdb names TRBD1, which stays unverified in the absence of DNA. This CDR3 contains 15 residues. CDR1 is SQVTM and CDR2 is ANQGSEA in the germline V gene. CDR3: CSVSSADREVYEQYF.

The V call is TRBV20-1, the J call TRBJ2-5; the TCRdb D gene call, TRBD1, has no DNA to confirm it. Germline V lookup: CDR1 DFQATT, CDR2 SNEGSKA (reference sequence). CDR3 length equals 14 residues. The CDR3 loop is CSAGDRAGEETQYF.

This chain uses TRBV12-3 or TRBV12-4 with TRBJ2-5; TCRdb's D gene call, TRBD2, goes unchecked for lack of DNA. The CDR3 extends over 13 amino acids. CDR3 region: CASRDPSLETQYF.

The genes are TRBV25-1 and TRBJ2-7. The V gene's germline CDR1 is MGHDK and CDR2 SYGVNS. The CDR3 is 13 residues long. The CDR3 loop is CASSEVGSYEQYF.

This chain links TRBV11-2 with TRBJ2-1. This CDR3 spans 15 amino acids. The germline V gene has CDR1 SGHAT and CDR2 FQNNGV. The CDR3 reads CASSGVASSYNEQFF.

V usage is TRBV7-9 and J usage is TRBJ2-1; the TRBD2 assignment by TCRdb is unverifiable without DNA. The CDR3 is made up of 16 amino acids. Germline V gene data show CDR1 as SEHNR and CDR2 as FQNEAQ (reference sequence). The CDR3 reads CASSLYSGGLSNEQFF.

The genes are TRBV4-2 and TRBJ2-4; TCRdb indicates TRBD1, and absent DNA this call remains unverified. Per the germline V gene, CDR1 is LGHNA and CDR2 is YNFKEQ. This CDR3 has 14 amino acids. The CDR3 region is CASSQVGQQNIQYF.

The V and J genes are TRBV11-2 and TRBJ2-3. Germline V CDR1 and CDR2: SGHAT, FQNNGV. This CDR3 comprises 13 residues. This CDR3 is CASSSAAGDTQYF.

The rearrangement joins TRBV7-8 to TRBJ2-5. The CDR3 spans 13 residues. Germline CDR1 and CDR2: SGHVS and FQNEAQ. The CDR3 is CASSLIHQETQYF.

The chain recombines TRBV20-1 with TRBJ1-2; TCRdb designates TRBD1, a call that cannot be tested without DNA. The CDR3 sequence is 12 residues long. Germline CDR1 and CDR2: DFQATT and SNEGSKA (reference sequence). CDR3 protein: CSAYRGSYGYTF.

The rearrangement links TRBV11-2 to TRBJ2-1; the D call from TCRdb, TRBD2, cannot be confirmed without DNA. CDR3 length equals 15 residues. The germline gives CDR1 SGHAT, CDR2 FQNNGV. CDR3 residues: CASTGLGLSYNEQFF.

The rearrangement joins TRBV5-1 to TRBJ2-1; with no DNA, the TCRdb D assignment of TRBD2 cannot be verified. This CDR3 contains 16 residues. Germline V gene lookup returns CDR1 SGHRS and CDR2 YFSETQ. The CDR3 spells CASSPSSRQGLSEQFF.

J is TRBJ2-3 and V is TRBV2; there is no DNA to check the TCRdb D call of TRBD1. Per germline, CDR1 SNHLY and CDR2 FYNNEI. This CDR3 is 17 amino acids long. The CDR3 reads CASSESGTGFKTDTQYF.

V gene TRBV20-1 combines with J gene TRBJ1-5; the D gene TCRdb calls, TRBD1, cannot be checked with no DNA. This CDR3 is 16 amino acids long. Germline V lookup: CDR1 DFQATT, CDR2 SNEGSKA (reference sequence). The CDR3 region is CSARAGQFYSNQPQHF.

V usage is TRBV5-1 and J usage is TRBJ2-3. The CDR3 loop spans 14 amino acids. From germline, CDR1 is SGHRS and CDR2 YFSETQ. The CDR3 region is CASSLGHFTDTQYF.

The chain combines TRBV19 with TRBJ1-5; absent DNA, TCRdb's TRBD1 call cannot be checked. Per the germline V gene, CDR1 is LNHDA and CDR2 is SQIVND (reference sequence). The CDR3 runs to 16 residues. The CDR3 loop reads CASSTEGAGSNQPQHF.

The V gene is TRBV27, the J gene TRBJ1-2; with no DNA, the TCRdb D assignment of TRBD1 cannot be verified. The CDR3 covers 14 residues. Germline CDR1 is MNHEY and CDR2 is SMNVEV (reference sequence). The CDR3 spells CASRGGHPLYGYTF.

The gene calls are TRBV20-1 and TRBJ2-3; with no DNA, the TCRdb D assignment of TRBD1 cannot be verified. The CDR3 runs to 15 residues. The germline gives CDR1 DFQATT, CDR2 SNEGSKA (reference sequence). CDR3: CSAKRGATGTDTQYF.

The chain recombines TRBV6-1 with TRBJ1-2; the TCRdb D gene call, TRBD1, has no DNA to confirm it. The germline CDR1 and CDR2 sequences are MNHNS and SASEGT. The CDR3 sequence is 16 residues long. The CDR3 sequence: CASSEAGIQGTYGYTF.

The chain joins TRBV5-1 to TRBJ1-4; TCRdb names TRBD1, which stays unverified in the absence of DNA. Germline V gene lookup returns CDR1 SGHRS and CDR2 YFSETQ. The CDR3 is made up of 15 amino acids. The CDR3 spells CASSFGGDRNEKLFF.

The V and J genes are TRBV20-1 and TRBJ2-3. This CDR3 region has 15 residues. Per the germline V gene, CDR1 is DFQATT and CDR2 is SNEGSKA (reference sequence). CDR3: CSARDPSFKTDTQYF.

The rearrangement links TRBV20-1 to TRBJ2-3; TCRdb's assignment of TRBD1 cannot be checked, as there is no DNA. Looked up from germline, CDR1 is DFQATT and CDR2 is SNEGSKA (reference sequence). The CDR3 has 11 amino acids. CDR3 loop: CSANRDNTQYF.

The V call is TRBV4-2, the J call TRBJ2-5; TCRdb's assignment of TRBD2 cannot be checked, as there is no DNA. The CDR3 loop spans 17 amino acids. CDR1 LGHNA and CDR2 YNFKEQ come from the germline V gene. The CDR3: CASSQEGGRRAQETQYF.

The rearrangement joins TRBV4-1 to TRBJ2-5; lacking DNA, the TRBD2 call made by TCRdb goes unchecked. The length of the CDR3 is 16 residues. From germline, CDR1 is MGHRA and CDR2 YSYEKL. Here the CDR3 reads CASSHTQGRAQETQYF.

The chain has TRBV6-5 and TRBJ1-4. Germline V gene sequence: CDR1 MNHEY, CDR2 SVGAGI. The CDR3 is 14 amino acids. The CDR3 here is CASSRTATNEKLFF.